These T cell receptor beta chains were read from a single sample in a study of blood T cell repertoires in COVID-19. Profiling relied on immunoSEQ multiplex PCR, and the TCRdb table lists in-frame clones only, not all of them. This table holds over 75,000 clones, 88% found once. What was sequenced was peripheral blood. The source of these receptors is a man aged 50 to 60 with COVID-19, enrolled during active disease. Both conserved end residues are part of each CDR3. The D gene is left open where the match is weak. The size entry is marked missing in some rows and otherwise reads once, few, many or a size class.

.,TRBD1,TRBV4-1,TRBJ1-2,TGCGCCAGCAGCCAAGTTGACAGGGCGGGAGGCTACACCTTC,CASSQVDRAGGYTF
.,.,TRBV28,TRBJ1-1,TGTGCCAGCAGTTTGGGTGGGGCGGGGAAGACTGAAGCTTTCTTT,CASSLGGAGKTEAFF
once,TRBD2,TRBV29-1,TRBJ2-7,TGCAGCGTTGTCTGGACTAGCGGGATATCCTACGAGCAGTACTTC,CSVVWTSGISYEQYF
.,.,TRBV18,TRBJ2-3,TGTGCCAGCTCACCTGTTTATTCCAGCGTTACTAGCACAGATACGCAGTATTTT,CASSPVYSSVTSTDTQYF
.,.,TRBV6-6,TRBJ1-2,TGTGCCAGCAGTTTTTATCTTACAGGAAGATATGGCTACACCTTC,CASSFYLTGRYGYTF
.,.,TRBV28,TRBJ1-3,TGTGCCAGCAGTTACCGAGGGAGGTTTGGAAACACCATATATTTT,CASSYRGRFGNTIYF
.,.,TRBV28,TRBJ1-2,TGTGCCAGCATCCAGGGCCCCTCTAACTATGGCTACACCTTC,CASIQGPSNYGYTF
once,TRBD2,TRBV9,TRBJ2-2,TGTGCCAGCAGCGCCCGCCGGGGACTAGCGCAGTTCACCGGGGAGCTGTTTTTT,CASSARRGLAQFTGELFF
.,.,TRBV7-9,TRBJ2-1,TGTGCCAGCAGCTTTTCCGGGACTTTCAAGCCACAGTTCTTC,CASSFSGTFKPQFF
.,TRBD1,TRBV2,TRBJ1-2,TGTGCCAGCAGCCGGGACAGGGATGGCTACACCTTC,CASSRDRDGYTF
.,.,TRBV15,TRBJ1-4,TGTGCCACCAGCAGAGATTGGGGAGGCAGGGATAATGAAAAACTGTTTTTT,CATSRDWGGRDNEKLFF
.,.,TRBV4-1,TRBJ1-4,TGCGCCAGCGGCGGAGGATCATTTAATGAAAAACTGTTTTTT,CASGGGSFNEKLFF
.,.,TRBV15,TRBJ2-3,TGTGCCACCAGCCCTAGCACAGATACGCAGTATTTT,CATSPSTDTQYF
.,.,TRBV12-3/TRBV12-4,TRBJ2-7,TGTGCCAGCAGTTCGTTCTACGAGCAGTACTTC,CASSSFYEQYF
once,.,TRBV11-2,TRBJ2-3,TGTGCCAGCAGCCCGAGGGTACAGCCAGGCACAGATACGCAGTATTTT,CASSPRVQPGTDTQYF
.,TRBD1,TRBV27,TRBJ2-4,TGTGCCAGCAGTTTAGGAGAGGGGGCAAACATTCAGTACTTC,CASSLGEGANIQYF
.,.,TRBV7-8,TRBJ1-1,TGTGCCAGCAGCTTAGCGGGGCAGTCCAACACTGAAGCTTTCTTT,CASSLAGQSNTEAFF
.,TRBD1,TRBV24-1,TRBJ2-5,TGTGCCACCAGTGACTCTACAGGGGTCGAGACCCAGTACTTC,CATSDSTGVETQYF
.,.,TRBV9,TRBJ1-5,TGTGCCAGCAGCGTTGGGCTTAATCAGCCCCAGCATTTT,CASSVGLNQPQHF
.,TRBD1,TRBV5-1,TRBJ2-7,TGCGCCAGCAGCCTAGGGACAGGGGGGTCCGAGCAGTACTTC,CASSLGTGGSEQYF
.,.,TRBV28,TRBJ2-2,TGTGCCAGCAGTTTGTCCCGTCCCGGGGAGCTGTTTTTT,CASSLSRPGELFF
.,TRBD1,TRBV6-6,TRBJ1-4,TGTGCCAGCAGATTGACAGGGGTAGTTGAAAAACTGTTTTTT,CASRLTGVVEKLFF
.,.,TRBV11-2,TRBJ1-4,TGTGCCAGCAGCTTAGACCTCCTTTTCCCGGACAGTCGATTGAATGAAAAACTGTTTTTT,CASSLDLLFPDSRLNEKLFF
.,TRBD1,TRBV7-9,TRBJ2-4,TGTGCCAGCAGCACTGACAGGGCAGAGGGGAAAAACATTCAGTACTTC,CASSTDRAEGKNIQYF
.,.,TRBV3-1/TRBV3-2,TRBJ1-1,TGTGCCAGCAGCCAAGATCAGGGGTTCGATGAAGCTTTCTTT,CASSQDQGFDEAFF
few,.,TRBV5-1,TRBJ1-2,TGCGCCAGCAGCTTGGACAAACACTATGGCTACACCTTC,CASSLDKHYGYTF
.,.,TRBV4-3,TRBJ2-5,TGCGCCAGCAGCCAAGATTTGATGGGGCCGGAGACCCAGTACTTC,CASSQDLMGPETQYF
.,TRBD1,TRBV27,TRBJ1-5,TGTGCCAGCAGTTTACACGGGACAGATAGCAATCAGCCCCAGCATTTT,CASSLHGTDSNQPQHF
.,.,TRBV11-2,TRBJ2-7,TGTGCCAGCAGCTTAGTAGGTCGGGGTTACTACGAGCAGTACTTC,CASSLVGRGYYEQYF
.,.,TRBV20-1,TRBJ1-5,TGCAGTGCTAGTCCAGGTGGCTCTAGCAATCAGCCCCAGCATTTT,CSASPGGSSNQPQHF
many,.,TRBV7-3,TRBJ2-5,TGTGCCAGCAGCCTAGCACCTAGCGCCTCCCAAGAGACCCAGTACTTC,CASSLAPSASQETQYF
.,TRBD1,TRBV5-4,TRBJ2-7,TGTGCCAGCAGCATACCGGGACAGAGCTCCTACGAGCAGTACTTC,CASSIPGQSSYEQYF
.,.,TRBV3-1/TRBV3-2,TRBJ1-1,TGTGCCAGCCTAGGGGTTCCGAACACTGAAGCTTTCTTT,CASLGVPNTEAFF
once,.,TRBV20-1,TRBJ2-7,TGCAGTGCTGTCCCCTTTGAGGAGCAGTACTTC,CSAVPFEEQYF
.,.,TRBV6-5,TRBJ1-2,TGTGCCAGCAGTTCGGGGACGGAGGGATATGGCTACACCTTC,CASSSGTEGYGYTF
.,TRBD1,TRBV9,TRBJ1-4,TGTGCCAGCAGCGTTTCGACAGGGTTTAATGAAAAACTGTTTTTT,CASSVSTGFNEKLFF
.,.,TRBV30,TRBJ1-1,TGTGCCACCCGAGGGGGATCGAACACTGAAGCTTTCTTT,CATRGGSNTEAFF
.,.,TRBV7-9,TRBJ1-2,TGTGCCAGCAGCTTAGCTACCGGGATCACGATATGGTTTGGCTACACCTTC,CASSLATGITIWFGYTF
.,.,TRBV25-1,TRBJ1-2,TGTGCCAGCTCGCTAGCTAACTATGGCTACACCTTC,CASSLANYGYTF
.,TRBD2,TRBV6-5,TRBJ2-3,TGTGCCAGTCACCGTGGGCACTGGGGGGGGCAGTATTTT,CASHRGHWGGQYF
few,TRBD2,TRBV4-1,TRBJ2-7,TGCGCCAGCAGCCAAGAATGGGAGGGCGGCGAGCAGTACTTC,CASSQEWEGGEQYF
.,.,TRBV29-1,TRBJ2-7,TGCAGCGTTGAGTGGGGCACGGGTGCCGGCTACGAGCAGTACTTC,CSVEWGTGAGYEQYF
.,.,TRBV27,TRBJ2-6,TGTGCCAGCAGTCCCCACTCTGGGGCCAACGTCCTGACTTTC,CASSPHSGANVLTF
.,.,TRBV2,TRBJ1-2,TGTGCCAGCAGAGCCCAGGAAAACTATGGCTACACCTTC,CASRAQENYGYTF
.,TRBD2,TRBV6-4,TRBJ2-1,TGTGCCAGCAGTGGGACTAGCGGGGGCAATGAGCAGTTCTTC,CASSGTSGGNEQFF
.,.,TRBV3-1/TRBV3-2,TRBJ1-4,TGTGCCAGCAGCCAAGATTTTGGAGGGGTGGTGAAAAAACTGTTTTTT,CASSQDFGGVVKKLFF
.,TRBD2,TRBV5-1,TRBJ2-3,TGCGCCAGCAGCTTGGGAGGGACTAGCGGGACAGATACGCAGTATTTT,CASSLGGTSGTDTQYF
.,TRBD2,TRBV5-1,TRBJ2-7,TGCGCCAGCAGCCCTACTAGCGGGGGGGTCTCCTACGAGCAGTACTTC,CASSPTSGGVSYEQYF
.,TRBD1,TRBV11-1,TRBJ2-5,TGTGCCAGCAGCTTAGAGACAGGGTACCAAGAGACCCAGTACTTC,CASSLETGYQETQYF
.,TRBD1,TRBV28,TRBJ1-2,TGTGCCAGCAGTCTGACAGGGTTTGGCTACACCTTC,CASSLTGFGYTF
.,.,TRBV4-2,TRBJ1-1,TGTGCCAGCAACCAACTCCCCGGGGGGAACACTGAAGCTTTCTTT,CASNQLPGGNTEAFF
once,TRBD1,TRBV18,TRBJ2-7,TGTGCCAGCTCCTACGGGACAGGGAACCCCTACGAGCAGTACTTC,CASSYGTGNPYEQYF
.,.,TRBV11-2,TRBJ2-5,TGTGCCAGCAGCTTAGATCACGGAGAGACCCAGTACTTC,CASSLDHGETQYF
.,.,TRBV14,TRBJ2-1,TGTGCCAGCAGCCAAAACTGGTTCTTTTACAATGAGCAGTTCTTC,CASSQNWFFYNEQFF
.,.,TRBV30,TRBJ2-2,TGTGCCTGGACCCCCTTGTCCAACACCGGGGAGCTGTTTTTT,CAWTPLSNTGELFF
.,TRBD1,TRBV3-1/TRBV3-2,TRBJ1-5,TGTGCCAGCAGCCAAGGGCCAGGGGGAGATCAGCCCCAGCATTTT,CASSQGPGGDQPQHF
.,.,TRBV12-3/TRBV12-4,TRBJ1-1,TGTGCCAGCAGTCGGAACACTGAAGCTTTCTTT,CASSRNTEAFF
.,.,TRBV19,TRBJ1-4,TGTGCCAGTAACGATGGGACACCTAATGAAAAACTGTTTTTT,CASNDGTPNEKLFF
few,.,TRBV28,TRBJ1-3,TGTGCCAGCAGCTCGGCGGGGGCTGGAAACACCATATATTTT,CASSSAGAGNTIYF